One and the same sample provided the 12 T cell receptor beta chains below, sequenced in a study of shared T cell receptors in the human thymus. The protocol was immunoSEQ multiplex PCR, while the TCRdb copy is restricted to in-frame clones and leaves out a portion. The profile shows approximately 400,000 clones, roughly 94% of them singletons. The sequenced sample was thymocytes. The receptors stem from a human donor.

This clone showed up just once. V gene TRBV29-1 combines with J gene TRBJ2-7; TRBD1 aligns across 11 bases. V dropped 3 bases and J dropped 3; count of bases not matched to a gene: 4. Germline V gene data show CDR1 as SQVTM and CDR2 as ANQGSEA. This CDR3 is built from 14 residues. CDR3 sequence reads: CSVEGTGGVYEQYF. CDR3 coding DNA: TGCAGCGTTGAGGGGACAGGGGGTGTCTACGAGCAGTACTTC.

This clone was recorded once. V and J are TRBV9 and TRBJ2-2; 7 bases are a match to TRBD1. The germline CDR1 and CDR2 sequences are SGDLS and YYNGEE. V trimming: 5 bases; J trimming: 4 bases; junction bases outside the gene matches: 8. The CDR3 is 15 amino acids. The CDR3 here is CASSRGQAFTGELFF. The CDR3 region has the DNA TGTGCCAGCAGTAGAGGACAGGCCTTCACCGGGGAGCTGTTTTTT. Together with reference TRBV9 and TRBJ2-2, the CDR3 gives the full variable domain: DSGVTQTPKHLITATGQRVTLRCSPRSGDLSVYWYQQSLDQGLQFLIQYYNGEERAKGNILERFSAQQFPDLHSELNLSSLELGDSALYFCASSRGQAFTGELFFGEGSRLTVL.

The gene calls are TRBV27 and TRBJ2-7; 8 bases map to TRBD1. The germline V gene has CDR1 MNHEY and CDR2 SMNVEV (reference sequence). Trimming at V came to 4 bases and at J to 3 bases, leaving 11 bases not matched to a gene. The CDR3 has 16 amino acids. The CDR3 protein is CASSSLGTGDLYEQYF. In DNA form, the CDR3 reads TGTGCCAGCAGTTCCCTCGGGACAGGAGATCTCTACGAGCAGTACTTC.

The rearrangement joins TRBV30 to TRBJ2-2, with D hard to call. The CDR3 covers 12 residues. Germline CDR1 is GTSNPN and CDR2 is SVGIG (reference sequence). The ends were cut back, 1 base at V and 6 bases at J, with 6 bases in the middle. CDR3 sequence reads: CAWSAPAGELFF. The CDR3 DNA sequence: TGTGCCTGGAGTGCCCCGGCCGGGGAGCTGTTTTTT.

This clone is a singleton in its sample. The J gene is TRBJ2-7, the V gene TRBV14, with 11 bases lining up with TRBD2. The CDR3 consists of 20 residues. Germline CDR1 reads SGHDN; CDR2 reads FVKESK. After removal of 0 bases from V and 6 bases from J, the junction contained 19 bases not matched to a gene. This chain's CDR3 is CASSQEYGRGPTSGMVEQYF. CDR3 sequence (DNA): TGTGCCAGCAGCCAAGAATACGGCAGGGGTCCGACTAGCGGGATGGTCGAGCAGTACTTC.

The J gene is TRBJ1-3, the V gene TRBV5-1; 8 nucleotides agree with TRBD1. The CDR3 is 13 residues long. Trimming removed 0 bases from V and 7 bases from J; junction bases left unmatched: 0. Germline V gives CDR1 SGHRS, CDR2 YFSETQ. CDR3 amino acids: CASSLGQGNTIYF. CDR3 bases: TGCGCCAGCAGCTTGGGACAGGGGAACACCATATATTTT.

The chain uses TRBV7-9 and TRBJ1-1; D is unresolved. CDR1 is SEHNR and CDR2 is FQNEAQ in the germline V gene (reference sequence). Trimming removed 1 base from V and 4 bases from J, with 13 bases in between. This CDR3 is 15 amino acids long. CDR3 loop: CASSLEVPEATEAFF. DNA of the CDR3: TGTGCCAGCAGCTTAGAGGTCCCGGAGGCCACTGAAGCTTTCTTT.

In this sample, this clone turned up once. This chain connects TRBV4-1 to TRBJ2-2; D is uncertain. Germline CDR1 and CDR2: MGHRA and YSYEKL. This CDR3 is 19 amino acids long. Between the trimmed V and J ends, which lost 3 bases and 6 bases, there was a span of 26 bases. CDR3: CASSQRSDSLRGRAGELFF. CDR3 in DNA: TGCGCCAGCAGCCAGCGAAGCGACTCCCTCCGTGGGCGCGCCGGGGAGCTGTTTTTT.

The chain carries TRBV5-6 and TRBJ1-1; D is undetermined. From germline, CDR1 is SGHDT and CDR2 YYEEEE. This CDR3 region has 12 residues. V lost 10 bases and J lost 3, with 13 bases in between. The CDR3 loop is CAASRGYTEAFF. The CDR3 DNA reads TGTGCCGCCTCCCGGGGTTACACTGAAGCTTTCTTT.

The V gene is TRBV6-6, the J gene TRBJ1-2; D may be TRBD1 (5 bases). V was trimmed by 0 bases and J by 8 bases, leaving 10 bases between them. The CDR3 has 13 amino acids. Germline V gives CDR1 MNHNY, CDR2 SVGAGI (reference sequence). CDR3 sequence reads: CASSYSGTTGYTF. For the CDR3, the DNA is TGTGCCAGCAGTTACTCTGGGACTACAGGCTACACCTTC.

J is TRBJ2-5 and V is TRBV28; D is undetermined. The CDR3 extends over 11 amino acids. Trimming pared 7 bases from V and 9 bases from J, leaving 12 bases between. CDR1 MDHEN and CDR2 SYDVKM come from the germline V gene. CDR3 loop: CASTSSGAQYF. In DNA form, the CDR3 reads TGTGCCAGCACCTCTTCTGGAGCCCAGTACTTC.

The chain carries TRBV15 and TRBJ1-5, with 7 bases aligning to TRBD1. Per germline, CDR1 LNHNV and CDR2 YYDKDF (reference sequence). The junction had 7 bases not matched to a gene; V was cut back by 3 bases and J by 5 bases. The CDR3 has 15 amino acids. CDR3 sequence: CATSSLDREDQPQHF. The CDR3, as DNA: TGTGCCACCAGCAGCCTTGACAGGGAGGATCAGCCCCAGCATTTT.